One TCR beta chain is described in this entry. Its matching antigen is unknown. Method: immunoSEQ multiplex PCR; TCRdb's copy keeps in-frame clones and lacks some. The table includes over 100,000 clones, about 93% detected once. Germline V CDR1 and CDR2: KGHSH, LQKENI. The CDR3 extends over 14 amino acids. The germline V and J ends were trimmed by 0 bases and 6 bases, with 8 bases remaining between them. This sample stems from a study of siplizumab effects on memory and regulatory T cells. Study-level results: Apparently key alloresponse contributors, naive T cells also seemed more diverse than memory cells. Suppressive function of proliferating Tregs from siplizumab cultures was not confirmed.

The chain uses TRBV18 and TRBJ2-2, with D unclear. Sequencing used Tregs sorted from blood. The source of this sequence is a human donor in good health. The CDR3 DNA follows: TGTGCCAGCTCACCACCGGCCCCGGCCGGGGAGCTGTTTTTT. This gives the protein CASSPPAPAGELFF. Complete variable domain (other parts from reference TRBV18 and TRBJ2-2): NAGVMQNPRHLVRRRGQEARLRCSPMKGHSHVYWYRQLPEEGLKFMVYLQKENIIDESGMPKERFSAEFPKEGPSILRIQQVVRGDSAAYFCASSPPAPAGELFFGEGSRLTVL.